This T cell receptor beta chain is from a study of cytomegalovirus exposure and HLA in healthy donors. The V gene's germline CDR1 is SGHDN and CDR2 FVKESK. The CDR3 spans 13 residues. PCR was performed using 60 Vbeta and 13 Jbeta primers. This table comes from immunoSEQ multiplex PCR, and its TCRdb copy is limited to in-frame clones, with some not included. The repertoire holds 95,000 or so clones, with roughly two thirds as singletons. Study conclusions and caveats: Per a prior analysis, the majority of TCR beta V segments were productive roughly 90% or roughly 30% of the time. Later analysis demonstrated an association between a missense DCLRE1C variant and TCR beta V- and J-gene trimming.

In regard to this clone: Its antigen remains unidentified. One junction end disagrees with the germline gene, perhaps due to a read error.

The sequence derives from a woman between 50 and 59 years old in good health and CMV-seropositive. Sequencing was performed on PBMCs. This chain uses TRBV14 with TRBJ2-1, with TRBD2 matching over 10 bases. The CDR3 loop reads CASSQGLAGPRLF. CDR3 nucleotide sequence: TGTGCCAGCAGCCAAGGACTAGCGGGCCCTCGGCTCTTC.